This TCR beta chain was identified during a study of a mutant IDH1 vaccine in newly diagnosed glioma listed by TCRdb under 2021. Background on the whole study: Vaccination was initiated 4-6 weeks after radiotherapy alone, or concurrently with temozolomide cycles in the chemotherapy-containing groups. Visit V12 was the week-35 safety follow-up and visit V13 was the week-47 end of study. Longitudinal TCRB deep sequencing was done for 25 to 30 treated patients, wherever samples were available for exploratory analyses. Of the roughly 31 treated patients, around 60% were male and about 40% were female, and the mean age was roughly 38 years. Prior to enrollment, standard therapy consisting of radiotherapy alone, temozolomide alone, or radiochemotherapy with temozolomide had been administered to patients, with the combination being received by most patients. Peripheral blood samples were drawn at six visits, namely V03 (baseline), V05, V07, V10, V12 and V13. General findings and caveats noted by the study authors: According to the authors, sample limitations meant that analyses of patient blood samples could not be reproduced. Across multiple MHC alleles, vaccine-induced immune responses were seen in around 93% of patients. PBMC samples for TCRB deep sequencing were selected based on availability. Changes in the top peripheral T cell clonotypes picked up by TCRB sequencing did not appear to be linked to pseudoprogression.

Receptor amplification or capture employed the immunoSEQ multiplex PCR assay. The hsTCRB Kit was used according to the manufacturer's protocol to amplify rearranged TCR beta chain sequences. TCRB libraries were sequenced on an Illumina MiSeq. The authors' pipeline ran thus. The proprietary platform of the kit vendor was used for demultiplexing, trimming and gene mapping. The table comes from immuneACCESS by way of TCRdb, which keeps in-frame sequences with V and J called. Part of the clones is missing from these tables; in studies checked, under half for an unresolved V gene and the rest for unknown reasons. V and J calls and clone size are given by that table; D and trimming were obtained from the DNA. The sample includes 50,000 to 70,000 clones, with about 74% observed a single time. The top ten hold 4.7% of the sample. The time point label here, explained by the study, means: week 35, safety follow-up. A 20-mer mutant IDH1 peptide at 300 micrograms in Montanide made up each vaccine dose, which was injected subcutaneously together with topical imiquimod. Across visits V03 through V10, patients got a total of eight vaccinations, given in weeks 1, 3, 5, 7, 11, 15, 19 and 23. The donors had newly diagnosed IDH1-mutant astrocytomas of WHO grade 3 or 4 that showed loss of nuclear ATRX. The samples were drawn from NOA16, a multicentre, single-arm, open-label phase I trial in Germany that tested a mutant IDH1 peptide vaccine in humans for the first time. The DNeasy Blood and Tissue Kit was used to extract genomic DNA from EDTA blood for TCRB sequencing.

This clone was observed a handful of times. This receptor's antigen is unknown. Qualities for individual bases were not recorded, and no much larger clone is one base off. Spanning cysteine to phenylalanine, the CDR3 consists of 14 amino acids. Only the CDR3 DNA is retained, 42 bases long and in frame from the first base. The V and J ends are trimmed by 3 bases and 2 bases, leaving 11 bases between them. CDR1 SQVTM and CDR2 ANQGSEA were looked up in the germline V gene. The specimen comprised PBMCs, sampled from a glioma patient whose treatment included an IDH1 peptide vaccine. Recombination connected TRBV29-1 to TRBJ1-5; no D segment can be confidently identified. This clonotype was obtained from a man between 45 and 60 years old with glioma. The bases read TGCAGCGTTGATACGGGGTTCGGCAATCAGCCCCAGCATTTT. This encodes CSVDTGFGNQPQHF.